The TCR beta chain under discussion was sequenced for a study of blood T cell repertoires in COVID-19. Across the whole study: Sites in the United States, Italy and Spain provided acute and convalescent COVID-19 samples.

Everyone who took part was roughly 18 to 95 years old, and they came from 24 US areas. Exposed participants encountered a COVID-19 case during the 2 weeks preceding study entry. Per the original data handling: Amplification of reference gene primers provided the estimated nucleated cell counts. Sequencing was performed with immunoSEQ multiplex PCR; in TCRdb, only in-frame clones are kept and a portion is missing. The DNA was the basis for D and trimming; V, J and clone size are from that table. The data contain roughly 150,000 clones, roughly four fifths of them singletons. Source material: PBMCs or T cells enriched from blood (not recorded which). This clonotype was obtained from a woman between 18 and 30 years old who had been exposed to COVID-19.

The CDR3 sequence: CASSQEGLADTSNTGELFF. CDR3 coding DNA: TGTGCCAGCAGCCAAGAGGGACTAGCGGATACATCGAACACCGGGGAGCTGTTTTTT. The V call is TRBV4-2, the J call TRBJ2-2, with TRBD2 matching over 11 bases. V gave up 0 bases and J gave up 0 bases; unmatched junction bases: 6. This CDR3 has 19 amino acids. Germline values: CDR1 LGHNA, CDR2 YNFKEQ.